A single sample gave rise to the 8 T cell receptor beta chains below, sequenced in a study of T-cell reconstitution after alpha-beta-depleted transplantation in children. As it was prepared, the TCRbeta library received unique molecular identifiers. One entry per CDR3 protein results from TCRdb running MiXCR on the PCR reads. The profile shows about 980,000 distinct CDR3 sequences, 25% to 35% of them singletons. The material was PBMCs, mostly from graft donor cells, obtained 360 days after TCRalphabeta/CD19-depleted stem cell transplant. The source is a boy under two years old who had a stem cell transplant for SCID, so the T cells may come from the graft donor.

DNA of the CDR3: TGTGCCAGCAGCTCCGTGGGGACCGGGGAGCTGTTTTTT. It is translated as CASSSVGTGELFF. The chain uses TRBV7-9 and TRBJ2-2; no definite D call. The germline V gene has CDR1 SEHNR and CDR2 FQNEAQ (reference sequence). Trimming removed 4 bases from V and 5 bases from J, with 8 bases in between. The CDR3 is 13 residues long.

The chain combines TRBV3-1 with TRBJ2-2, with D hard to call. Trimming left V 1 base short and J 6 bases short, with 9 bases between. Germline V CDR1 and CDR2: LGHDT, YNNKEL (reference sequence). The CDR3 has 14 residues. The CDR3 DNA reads TGTGCCAGCAGCCAAGTACGAGTGGCCGGGGAGCTGTTTTTT. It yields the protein CASSQVRVAGELFF. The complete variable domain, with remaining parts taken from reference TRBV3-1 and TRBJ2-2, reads DTAVSQTPKYLVTQMGNDKSIKCEQNLGHDTMYWYKQDSKKFLKIMFSYNNKELIINETVPNRFSPKSPDKAHLNLHINSLELGDSAVYFCASSQVRVAGELFFGEGSRLTVL.

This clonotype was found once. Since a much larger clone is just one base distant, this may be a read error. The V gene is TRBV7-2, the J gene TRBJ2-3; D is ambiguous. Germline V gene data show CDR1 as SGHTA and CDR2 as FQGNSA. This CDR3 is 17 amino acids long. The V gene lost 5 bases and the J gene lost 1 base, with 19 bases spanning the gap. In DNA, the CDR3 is TGTGCCAGCAGCGACACCCTACGCAGATGGGGCACAGATACGCAGTATTTT. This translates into CASSDTLRRWGTDTQYF.

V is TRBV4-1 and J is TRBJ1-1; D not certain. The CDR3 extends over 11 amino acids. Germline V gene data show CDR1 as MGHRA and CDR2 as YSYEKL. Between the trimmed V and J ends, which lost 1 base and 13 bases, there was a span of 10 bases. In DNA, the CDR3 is TGCGCCAGCAGCCAAGGATTGACTTGTTTCTTT. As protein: CASSQGLTCFF.

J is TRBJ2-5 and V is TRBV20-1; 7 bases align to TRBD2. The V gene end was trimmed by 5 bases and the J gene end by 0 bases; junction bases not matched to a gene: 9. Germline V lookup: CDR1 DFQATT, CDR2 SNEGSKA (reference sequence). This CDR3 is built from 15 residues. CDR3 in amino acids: CSAPSSGWYQETQYF. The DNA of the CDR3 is TGCAGTGCTCCTTCTAGCGGTTGGTACCAAGAGACCCAGTACTTC.

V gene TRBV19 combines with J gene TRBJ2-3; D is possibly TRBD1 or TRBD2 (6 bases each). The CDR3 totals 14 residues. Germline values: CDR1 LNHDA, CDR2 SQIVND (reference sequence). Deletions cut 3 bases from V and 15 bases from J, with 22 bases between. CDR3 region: CASSIFGGDRFFYF. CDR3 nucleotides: TGTGCCAGTAGTATCTTCGGGGGAGACAGGTTCTTTTATTTT.

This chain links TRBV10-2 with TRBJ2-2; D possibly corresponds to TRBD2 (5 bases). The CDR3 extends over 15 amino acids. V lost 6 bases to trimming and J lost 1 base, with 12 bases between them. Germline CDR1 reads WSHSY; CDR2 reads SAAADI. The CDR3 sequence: CASRRVGRNTGELFF. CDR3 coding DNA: TGCGCCAGCAGGAGGGTTGGTCGGAACACCGGGGAGCTGTTTTTT.

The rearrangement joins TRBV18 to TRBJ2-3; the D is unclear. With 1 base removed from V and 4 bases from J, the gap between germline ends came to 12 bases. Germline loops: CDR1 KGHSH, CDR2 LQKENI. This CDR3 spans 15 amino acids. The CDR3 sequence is CASSPRNSLADTQYF. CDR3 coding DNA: TGTGCCAGCTCACCACGGAATAGCTTGGCAGATACGCAGTATTTT.